This note documents a single T cell receptor beta chain sequence. The data derive from a study of blood T cell repertoires in COVID-19. Study-wide context: In each case, the material was cDNA or gDNA derived from T cells, B-cell-depleted T cells, or PBMCs.

Participants came from about 24 US areas, aged about 18 to 89 years. The study assigned cohorts using participant-reported clinical history. Germline CDR1 and CDR2: SGHTA and FQGTGA. V dropped 1 base and J dropped 5; count of bases not matched to a gene: 4. The CDR3 contains 15 residues. In the original workflow: Researchers report that nucleated cell counts were estimated from reference gene primer amplification. Libraries were prepared by immunoSEQ multiplex PCR; TCRdb keeps only in-frame clonotypes and omits some of them. That table furnishes V, J and clone size, whereas the DNA furnished D and trimming. In the table there are 200,000 or so clones, 88% of which are singletons.

The clonotype comes from a woman in her 30s who had recovered from COVID-19. The chain joins TRBV7-3 to TRBJ1-4; 7 nucleotides line up with TRBD1. Material for sequencing was PBMCs or T cells enriched from blood (not recorded which). The CDR3 region has the DNA TGTGCCAGCAGCTTAAAGGGGGCCCTAAATGAAAAACTGTTTTTT. Translation gives CASSLKGALNEKLFF.